The 5 T cell receptor beta chains below come from one sample, sequenced in a study of blood T cell repertoires in COVID-19. Assay used: immunoSEQ multiplex PCR; TCRdb lists only in-frame clones, some missing. This table holds 270,000 or so clones, about 87% found once. Material for sequencing was PBMCs or T cells enriched from blood (not recorded which). The receptors come from a woman between 40 and 55 years old with acute COVID-19.

A few counts support this clone. The V and J genes are TRBV9 and TRBJ1-1; TRBD1 agrees at 9 bases. The length of the CDR3 is 17 residues. J was trimmed by 4 bases and V by 1 base; bases with no gene match: 11. The germline V gene has CDR1 SGDLS and CDR2 YYNGEE. CDR3 sequence: CASSVNFQTGGATEAFF. The CDR3 DNA sequence: TGTGCCAGCAGCGTAAATTTTCAGACAGGGGGAGCCACTGAAGCTTTCTTT.

This chain connects TRBV3-1 (or the pseudogene TRBV3-2) to TRBJ2-7, with a possible D match to TRBD2 (6 bases). Germline V gene data show CDR1 as LGHDT and CDR2 as YNNKEL (reference sequence). The length of the CDR3 is 15 residues. The germline V and J ends were trimmed by 4 bases and 3 bases, with 16 bases remaining between them. The DNA of the CDR3 is TGTGCCAGCAGCCCCTCCACTGGGACTCACTACGAGCAGTACTTC. It specifies CASSPSTGTHYEQYF.

V usage is TRBV5-6 and J usage is TRBJ1-1; tentative D call: TRBD1 (6 bases). The CDR3 extends over 15 amino acids. Germline V gene sequence: CDR1 SGHDT, CDR2 YYEEEE. Deletions cut 3 bases from V and 0 bases from J, with 12 bases between. The CDR3 DNA follows: TGTGCCAGCAGCTGGGGGCCAGCAATGAACACTGAAGCTTTCTTT. Translation gives CASSWGPAMNTEAFF. Using reference TRBV5-6 and TRBJ1-1 for the parts outside the CDR3, the full variable domain is DAGVTQSPTHLIKTRGQQVTLRCSPKSGHDTVSWYQQALGQGPQFIFQYYEEEERQRGNFPDRFSGHQFPNYSSELNVNALLLGDSALYLCASSWGPAMNTEAFFGQGTRLTVV.

The V call is TRBV23-1, the J call TRBJ1-1; tentatively, D is TRBD1 (6 bases). TRBV23-1 is an ORF for which the function is uncertain. The length of the CDR3 is 18 residues. V was trimmed by 3 bases and J by 4 bases, leaving 24 bases between them. This CDR3 reads CASSQRLQGRGFGTEAFF. DNA of the CDR3: TGCGCCAGCAGTCAGAGACTACAGGGCCGGGGTTTCGGCACTGAAGCTTTCTTT.

This rearrangement joins TRBV7-9 to TRBJ2-3; TRBD2 matches 14 bases. The CDR3 is made up of 17 amino acids. Germline CDR1 and CDR2: SEHNR and FQNEAQ (reference sequence). V lost 4 bases, J lost 6 bases, and 9 bases stayed unmatched. CDR3 sequence (DNA): TGTGCCAGCAGCTCATCAACCGGGACTAGCGGGAGTGATACGCAGTATTTT. Amino acid sequence: CASSSSTGTSGSDTQYF.